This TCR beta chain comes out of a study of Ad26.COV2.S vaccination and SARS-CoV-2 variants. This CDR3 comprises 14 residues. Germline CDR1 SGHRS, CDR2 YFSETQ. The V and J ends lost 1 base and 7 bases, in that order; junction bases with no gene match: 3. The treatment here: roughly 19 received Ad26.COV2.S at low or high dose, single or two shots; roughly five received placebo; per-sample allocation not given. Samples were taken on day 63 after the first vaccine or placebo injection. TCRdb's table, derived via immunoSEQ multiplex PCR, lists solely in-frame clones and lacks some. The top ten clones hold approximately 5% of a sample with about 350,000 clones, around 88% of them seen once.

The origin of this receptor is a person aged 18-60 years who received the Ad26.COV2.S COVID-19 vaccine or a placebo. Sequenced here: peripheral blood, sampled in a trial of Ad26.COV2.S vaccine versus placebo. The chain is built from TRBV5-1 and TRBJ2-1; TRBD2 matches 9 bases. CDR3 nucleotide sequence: TGCGCCAGCAGCTTGATTAGCGGGAGAAATGAGCAGTTCTTC. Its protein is CASSLISGRNEQFF.